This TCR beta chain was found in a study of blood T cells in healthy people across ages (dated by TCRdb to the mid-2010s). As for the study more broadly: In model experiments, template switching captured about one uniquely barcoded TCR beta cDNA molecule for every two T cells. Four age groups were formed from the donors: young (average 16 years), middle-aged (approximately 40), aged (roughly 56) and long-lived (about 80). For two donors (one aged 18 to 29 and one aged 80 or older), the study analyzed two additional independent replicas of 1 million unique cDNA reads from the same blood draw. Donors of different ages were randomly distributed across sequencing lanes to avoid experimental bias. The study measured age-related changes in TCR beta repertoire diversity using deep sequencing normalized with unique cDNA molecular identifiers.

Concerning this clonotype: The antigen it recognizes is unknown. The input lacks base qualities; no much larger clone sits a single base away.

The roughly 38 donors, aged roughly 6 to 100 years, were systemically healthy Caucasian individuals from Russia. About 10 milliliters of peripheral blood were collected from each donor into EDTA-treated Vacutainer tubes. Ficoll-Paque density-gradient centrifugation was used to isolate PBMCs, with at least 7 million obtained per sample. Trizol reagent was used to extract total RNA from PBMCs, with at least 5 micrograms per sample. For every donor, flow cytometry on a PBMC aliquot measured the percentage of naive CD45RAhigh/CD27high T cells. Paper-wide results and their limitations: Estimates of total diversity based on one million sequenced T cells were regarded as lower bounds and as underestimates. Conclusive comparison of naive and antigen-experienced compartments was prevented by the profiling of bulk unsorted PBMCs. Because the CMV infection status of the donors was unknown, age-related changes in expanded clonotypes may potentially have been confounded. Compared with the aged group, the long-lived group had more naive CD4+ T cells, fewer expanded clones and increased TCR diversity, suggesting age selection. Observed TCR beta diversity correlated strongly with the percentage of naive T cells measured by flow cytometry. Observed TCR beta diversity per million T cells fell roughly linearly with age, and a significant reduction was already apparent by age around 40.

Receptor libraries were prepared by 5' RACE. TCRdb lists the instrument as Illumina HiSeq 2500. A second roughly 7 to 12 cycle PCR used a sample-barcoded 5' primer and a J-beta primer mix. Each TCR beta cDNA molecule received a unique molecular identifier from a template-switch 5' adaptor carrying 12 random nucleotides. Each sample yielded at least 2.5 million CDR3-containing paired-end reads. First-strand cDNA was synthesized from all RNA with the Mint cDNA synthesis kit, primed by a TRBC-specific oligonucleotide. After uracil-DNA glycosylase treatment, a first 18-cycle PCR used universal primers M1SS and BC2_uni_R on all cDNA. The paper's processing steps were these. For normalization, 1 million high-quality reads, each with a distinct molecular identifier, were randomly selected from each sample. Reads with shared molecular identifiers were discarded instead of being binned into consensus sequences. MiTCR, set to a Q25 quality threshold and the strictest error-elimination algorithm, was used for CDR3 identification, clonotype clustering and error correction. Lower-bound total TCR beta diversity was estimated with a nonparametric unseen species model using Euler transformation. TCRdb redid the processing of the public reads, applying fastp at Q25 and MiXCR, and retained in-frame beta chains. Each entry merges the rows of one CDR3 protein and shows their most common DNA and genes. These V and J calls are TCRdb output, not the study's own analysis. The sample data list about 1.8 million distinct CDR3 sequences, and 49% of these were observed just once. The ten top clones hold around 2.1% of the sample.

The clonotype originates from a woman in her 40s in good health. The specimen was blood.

CDR3 loop: CSVEGLLVNEQYF. The nucleotide sequence is TGCAGCGTTGAGGGTTTGTTGGTTAATGAGCAGTACTTC. In this chain, TRBV29-1 is recombined with TRBJ2-5; a confident D gene designation cannot be given. The CDR3 goes from the cysteine to the phenylalanine over 13 residues. The entry retains the CDR3 DNA only, 39 bases that are in frame from base 1. The germline V gene gives CDR1 as SQVTM and CDR2 as ANQGSEA. V is shortened by 3 bases, J by 11 bases, and the region joining them spans 19 bases.